The entry below describes one T cell receptor beta chain. These data are taken from a study of blood T cell repertoires in COVID-19. The CDR3 has 16 residues. Deletions cut 3 bases from V and 0 bases from J, with 12 bases between. From germline, CDR1 is KGHSH and CDR2 LQKENI. This table comes from immunoSEQ multiplex PCR, and its TCRdb copy is limited to in-frame clones, with some not included. The sample includes fewer than 250,000 clones, about nine tenths of them seen just once. The sequence was obtained from a woman aged 60-70 years who had recovered from COVID-19. The gene calls are TRBV18 and TRBJ2-1; D unresolved. The specimen was peripheral blood. The CDR3 is CASSPPRPSSYNEQFF. CDR3 in DNA: TGTGCCAGCTCACCCCCGCGGCCGTCCTCCTACAATGAGCAGTTCTTC.